This T cell receptor beta chain stems from a study of blood T cells in healthy people across ages. The study, taken as a whole, reports: There were more naive CD4+ cells and higher diversity in long-lived donors than in aged donors.

This CDR3 is built from 14 residues. V was clipped by 1 base and J by 4 bases, with 11 bases between them. From germline, CDR1 is SGHKS and CDR2 YYEKEE (reference sequence). A second about 7 to 12 cycle PCR used barcoded and J-beta primers. TCRdb re-called the 5' RACE reads with MiXCR, one entry per CDR3 protein. The sample consists of hundreds of thousands of distinct CDR3 sequences, 20% to 30% of them appearing once. Worth noting for this clonotype: Its antigen is not identified.

These data were likewise used in another study, on T cells of mothers and their children. In that study: Donation involved three healthy Caucasian mothers and the six children that they had.

Sequencing was done on a sample of blood. The chain carries TRBV5-5 and TRBJ1-2, with D maybe TRBD1 (5 bases). This receptor was taken from a boy between 5 and 17 years old in good health. DNA of the CDR3: TGTGCCAGCAGCTTGACAGGTGAAACCTATGGCTACACCTTC. Its translation: CASSLTGETYGYTF.